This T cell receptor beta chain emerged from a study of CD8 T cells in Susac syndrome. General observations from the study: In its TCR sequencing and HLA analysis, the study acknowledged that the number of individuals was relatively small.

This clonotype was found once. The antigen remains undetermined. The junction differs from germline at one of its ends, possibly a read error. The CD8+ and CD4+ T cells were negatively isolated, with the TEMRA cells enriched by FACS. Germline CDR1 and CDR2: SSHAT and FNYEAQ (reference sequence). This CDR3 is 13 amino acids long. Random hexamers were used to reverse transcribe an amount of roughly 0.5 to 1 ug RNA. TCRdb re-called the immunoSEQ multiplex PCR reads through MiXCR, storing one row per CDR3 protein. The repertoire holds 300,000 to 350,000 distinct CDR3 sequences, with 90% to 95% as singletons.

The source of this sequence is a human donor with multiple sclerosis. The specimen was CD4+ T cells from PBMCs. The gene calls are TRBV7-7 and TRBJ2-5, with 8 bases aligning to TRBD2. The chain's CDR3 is CASSPGAGVSQYF. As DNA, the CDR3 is TGTGCTAGCAGCCCCGGAGCGGGGGTGTCCCAGTACTTC.